The 10 T cell receptor beta chains below all came from one sample that was sequenced in a study of human T cells and chemical hapten exposure. TCRdb called the RACE reads again in MiXCR, with one record for every CDR3 protein. Of about 84,000 distinct CDR3 sequences listed, about a tenth are singletons. Sample time point: patch test 2, 6 weeks after DPC sensitization. Treatment of the sample: therapeutic diphenylcyclopropenone sensitization with weekly scalp DPC. This specimen consisted of whole blood, obtained in connection with sensitization to the hapten diphenylcyclopropenone (DPC). The receptors derive from a woman aged 30 to 39 with alopecia areata. Some clones in this sample may be carry-over from other donors' samples.

There are many counts of this clonotype. The chain joins TRBV7-2 to TRBJ2-5; 8 bases fit TRBD1. V was clipped by 1 base and J by 2 bases; unmatched bases: 9. Per the germline V gene, CDR1 is SGHTA and CDR2 is FQGNSA. The CDR3 is 17 residues long. The CDR3 protein is CASSLGSGGTGQETQYF. The CDR3 DNA reads as TGTGCCAGCAGCTTAGGTTCCGGAGGGACAGGACAAGAGACCCAGTACTTC.

The chain recombines TRBV5-4 with TRBJ2-5; 8 bases match TRBD1. This CDR3 is built from 14 residues. Per germline, CDR1 SGHNT and CDR2 YYREEE (reference sequence). The junction had 3 bases not matched to a gene; V was cut back by 1 base and J by 4 bases. CDR3 sequence reads: CASSLQGARETQYF. CDR3 sequence (DNA): TGTGCCAGCAGCTTGCAGGGGGCACGAGAGACCCAGTACTTC.

The V and J genes are TRBV20-1 and TRBJ1-1; no clear D. The CDR3 consists of 14 residues. With 6 bases removed from V and 1 base from J, the gap between germline ends came to 15 bases. Germline V gives CDR1 DFQATT, CDR2 SNEGSKA (reference sequence). DNA for the CDR3: TGCAGTGCCCGGACCCCTCTCCGGAACACTGAAGCTTTCTTT. Protein: CSARTPLRNTEAFF.

This clonotype was found a few times. This sequence joins TRBV12-3 or TRBV12-4 and TRBJ2-3; the D call may be TRBD1 or TRBD2 (5 bases each). The CDR3 covers 18 residues. Trimming cost V 2 bases and J 0 bases, with 18 bases left between them. The CDR3 reads CASSLYGTPLSSTDTQYF. In DNA, the CDR3 is TGTGCCAGCAGTTTATACGGGACGCCACTCTCTAGCACAGATACGCAGTATTTT.

Many counts were recorded for this clonotype. V is TRBV20-1 and J is TRBJ2-7; weak D call: TRBD2 (6 bases). CDR1 and CDR2 from the germline V gene are DFQATT and SNEGSKA (reference sequence). The CDR3 runs 13 residues. V was pared by 5 bases and J by 0 bases, with 11 bases between. CDR3 nucleotides: TGCAGTGCTGTTAGCGGAAGCTCCTACGAGCAGTACTTC. The encoded protein is CSAVSGSSYEQYF.

This chain uses TRBV3-1 with TRBJ1-1; possible D gene TRBD1, 6 bases. This CDR3 contains 16 residues. Trimming removed 2 bases at V and 2 bases at J, with 15 bases between. Germline CDR1 is LGHDT and CDR2 is YNNKEL (reference sequence). Here the CDR3 reads CASSQNQGTINTEAFF. DNA for the CDR3: TGTGCCAGCAGCCAAAACCAGGGGACAATCAACACTGAAGCTTTCTTT.

This clonotype is a singleton in its sample. Possible read error: a much larger clone is one base away. The J gene is TRBJ2-3, the V gene TRBV12-3 or TRBV12-4; the D is unclear. The V and J ends lost 5 bases and 4 bases respectively, with 16 bases between them. The CDR3 extends over 15 amino acids. The CDR3 DNA sequence: TGTGCCAGCAGTCCATCCACCGGGCGCGCAGATACGCAGTATTTT. Amino acids: CASSPSTGRADTQYF.

The genes are TRBV3-1 and TRBJ1-6; tentative D call: TRBD1 (5 bases). Germline V lookup: CDR1 LGHDT, CDR2 YNNKEL (reference sequence). Trimming removed 4 bases from V and 8 bases from J, with 15 bases in between. The length of the CDR3 is 15 residues. CDR3 residues: CASSLLRDGDSPLHF. In DNA form, the CDR3 reads TGTGCCAGCAGCCTTCTCCGGGACGGTGATTCACCCCTCCACTTT.

This clonotype was found many times. This chain connects TRBV6-2 or TRBV6-3 to TRBJ1-2; the match to TRBD1 covers 10 bases. This CDR3 region has 16 residues. Germline loops: CDR1 MNHEY, CDR2 SVGEGT. Trimming took 6 bases from V and 0 from J; bases not matched to a gene: 7. The CDR3 DNA is TGTGCCAGCAGCGGACAGGGGGGCACCCCTAACTATGGCTACACCTTC. The encoded protein is CASSGQGGTPNYGYTF.

This clonotype was counted between two and nine times. The chain is built from TRBV29-1 and TRBJ1-2; D perhaps matches TRBD1 (6 bases). Per the germline V gene, CDR1 is SQVTM and CDR2 is ANQGSEA. CDR3 length: 13 amino acids. V was shortened by 6 bases and J by 7 bases, with 18 bases between the two germline ends. CDR3 loop: CSVEQGSLTGYTF. CDR3 sequence (DNA): TGCAGCGTAGAACAGGGAAGCCTTACTGGCTACACCTTC.